This T cell receptor beta chain was sequenced in a study of blood T cell repertoires in COVID-19. In the study overall: Acute and convalescent COVID-19 samples came from the United States, Italy and Spain.

Using immunoSEQ multiplex PCR, the repertoire was profiled, and TCRdb retains in-frame clones only, with some absent. Among around 280,000 clones listed, roughly 90% were seen once. Trimming removed 1 base from V and 4 bases from J, with 8 bases in between. CDR1 and CDR2 from the germline V gene are SGHAT and FQNNGV. The CDR3 is 15 amino acids. The receptor's source is a woman in her twenties or thirties with COVID-19, enrolled during active disease. The sequenced material came from peripheral blood. This chain joins TRBV11-2 and TRBJ2-6; TRBD2 might be the D (5 bases). The CDR3 is CASSLGGSGANVLTF. The CDR3 bases are TGTGCCAGCAGCTTAGGAGGGTCCGGGGCCAACGTCCTGACTTTC.